These T cell receptor beta chains were read from a single sample in a study of T cell changes during pregnancy in multiple sclerosis. TCRdb keeps only in-frame clones here, not all; method: immunoSEQ multiplex PCR. The data hold roughly 30,000 clones, with 89% observed a single time. The specimen was CD8+ T cells from peripheral blood mononuclear cells, collected in the second trimester of pregnancy. Source of these receptors: a female donor with multiple sclerosis, enrolled in a pregnancy study. Both conserved end residues are part of each CDR3. The D gene is left open where the match is weak. Size tells how often a clone was seen (once, few, many) or the class of an expanded clone, and some rows leave it out.

>.|TRBV19|.|TRBJ2-3
CASSIAGERSTDTQYF
TGTGCCAGTAGTATAGCCGGGGAGAGGAGCACAGATACGCAGTATTTT
>.|TRBV29-1|few|TRBJ2-7
CSGTTGGGQQYF
TGCAGCGGTACTACAGGGGGGGGACAGCAGTACTTC
>.|TRBV7-9|once|TRBJ1-1
CASSRGGGRGEAFF
TGTGCCAGCAGCCGGGGTGGAGGCCGGGGTGAAGCTTTCTTT
>.|TRBV13|.|TRBJ1-1
CASNLWGEDTEAFF
TGTGCCAGCAACTTATGGGGGGAGGACACTGAAGCTTTCTTT
>TRBD1|TRBV7-6|.|TRBJ1-5
CASSRDRGQPQHF
TGTGCCAGCAGCCGGGACAGGGGTCAGCCCCAGCATTTT
>.|TRBV6-5|.|TRBJ2-7
CARSPGSYEQYF
TGTGCCCGCAGCCCCGGGAGCTACGAGCAGTACTTC
>TRBD1|TRBV7-9|.|TRBJ1-6
CASSAWDSNSPLHF
TGTGCCAGCAGCGCTTGGGACAGTAATTCACCCCTCCACTTT
>.|TRBV9|once|TRBJ1-1
CASSVGGGKAFF
TGTGCCAGCAGCGTAGGAGGAGGGAAAGCTTTCTTT
>.|TRBV6-1|.|TRBJ2-6
CASSPSRSGANVLTF
TGTGCCAGCAGCCCGAGCCGCTCTGGGGCCAACGTCCTGACTTTC
>TRBD2|TRBV27|.|TRBJ2-3
CASSLSSGRARTGTDTQYF
TGTGCCAGCAGTTTGAGTAGCGGGAGGGCCAGGACGGGCACAGATACGCAGTATTTT
>.|TRBV4-1|.|TRBJ1-4
CASSRFSLEADNEKLFF
TGCGCCAGCAGCCGTTTTTCCCTCGAGGCGGATAATGAAAAACTGTTTTTT
>TRBD1|TRBV4-1|.|TRBJ1-6
CASSQVGTAVLPLHF
TGCGCCAGCAGCCAAGTCGGGACAGCCGTACTGCCCCTCCACTTT
>.|TRBV9|.|TRBJ2-3
CASSASGSRSDTQYF
TGTGCCAGCAGCGCCTCAGGGTCCCGGTCAGATACGCAGTATTTT
>TRBD1|TRBV5-4|few|TRBJ2-7
CASSGTGGSYEQYF
TGTGCCAGCTCCGGGACAGGGGGGTCCTACGAGCAGTACTTC
>.|TRBV2|.|TRBJ1-6
CASSRQPSSYNSPLHF
TGTGCCAGCAGCCGACAGCCGAGCTCCTATAATTCACCCCTCCACTTT